The 7 T cell receptor beta chains listed next were all sequenced from one sample in a study of T cell repertoires in cytomegalovirus infection. TCRdb reprocessed the reads via MiXCR and lists one record per CDR3 protein. The sample lists under 150,000 distinct CDR3 sequences; more than 7% were seen once. The sequenced sample was PBMCs. Receptor source: a human donor in good health (CMV status not recorded). Some clones in this sample may be carry-over from other donors' samples.

This clonotype was picked up a small number of times. The V and J genes are TRBV20-1 and TRBJ2-3; D is uncertain. This CDR3 has 10 residues. The germline V and J ends were trimmed by 0 bases and 15 bases, with 10 bases remaining between them. The germline V gene has CDR1 DFQATT and CDR2 SNEGSKA (reference sequence). The CDR3 nucleotides read TGCAGTGCTAGAGATCTTTGGCCTTATTTT. Translated, it gives CSARDLWPYF.

This clonotype was seen ten or more times. The J gene is TRBJ2-5, the V gene TRBV5-1, with D perhaps assigned TRBD1 or TRBD2 (5 bases each). V was cut by 0 bases and J by 2 bases, with 11 bases left in between. CDR1 is SGHRS and CDR2 is YFSETQ in the germline V gene. This CDR3 region has 15 residues. CDR3 region: CASSLEGGGQETQYF. As DNA, the CDR3 is TGCGCCAGCAGCTTGGAAGGTGGGGGACAAGAGACCCAGTACTTC.

In this sample, this clonotype turned up many times. The chain couples TRBV7-2 to TRBJ2-7; D uncertain. CDR3 length: 14 residues. V gave up 5 bases and J gave up 2 bases, with 13 bases separating them. CDR1 is SGHTA and CDR2 is FQGNSA in the germline V gene. CDR3 loop: CASSPQRTAYEQYF. The CDR3, as DNA: TGTGCCAGCAGCCCCCAAAGGACGGCCTACGAGCAGTACTTC. The variable domain in full, with the rest retrieved from reference TRBV7-2 and TRBJ2-7, is GAGVSQSPSNKVTEKGKDVELRCDPISGHTALYWYRQSLGQGLEFLIYFQGNSAPDKSGLPSDRFSAERTGGSVSTLTIQRTQQEDSAVYLCASSPQRTAYEQYFGPGTRLTVT.

This clonotype was seen once. This rearrangement joins TRBV28 to TRBJ2-2; no clear D. The CDR3 has 11 residues. V lost 7 bases, J lost 8 bases, and 8 bases lay in between. CDR1 and CDR2 from the germline V gene are MDHEN and SYDVKM. CDR3 sequence reads: CASTGFGELFF. CDR3 DNA: TGTGCCAGCACCGGATTTGGGGAGCTGTTTTTT. Full variable domain (outside the CDR3, taken from reference TRBV28 and TRBJ2-2): DVKVTQSSRYLVKRTGEKVFLECVQDMDHENMFWYRQDPGLGLRLIYFSYDVKMKEKGDIPEGYSVSREKKERFSLILESASTNQTSMYLCASTGFGELFFGEGSRLTVL.

There are many counts of this clonotype. This chain joins TRBV6-6 and TRBJ1-2, with 10 bases that match TRBD1. CDR3 length: 12 residues. Germline CDR1 MNHNY, CDR2 SVGAGI (reference sequence). J gave up 8 bases and V 11 bases, and 8 bases lay outside the gene matches. The chain's CDR3 is CASGQGEFGYTF. The CDR3 DNA sequence: TGTGCCTCTGGACAGGGGGAATTCGGCTACACCTTC.

This rearrangement joins TRBV19 to TRBJ2-1; 8 nucleotides align to TRBD1. The CDR3 has 16 amino acids. Germline CDR1 is LNHDA and CDR2 is SQIVND (reference sequence). V trimming: 0 bases; J trimming: 3 bases; junction bases outside the gene matches: 4. The CDR3 sequence is CASSIEDRAGYNEQFF. DNA of the CDR3: TGTGCCAGTAGTATAGAGGACAGGGCCGGCTACAATGAGCAGTTCTTC.

This chain uses TRBV20-1 with TRBJ1-2; 11 bases map to TRBD1. V dropped 6 bases and J dropped 2; count of bases not matched to a gene: 14. The CDR3 extends over 17 amino acids. Germline V gene lookup returns CDR1 DFQATT and CDR2 SNEGSKA (reference sequence). This CDR3 reads CSAEDPSGTGGNYGYTF. The CDR3 DNA is TGCAGTGCGGAGGACCCGAGCGGGACAGGGGGAAACTATGGCTACACCTTC.